The T cell receptor beta chain described here comes from a study of early T cells in non-severe SARS-CoV-2 infection. Study as a whole: Investigators sequenced bulk RNA drawn from unsorted whole blood, and chains remained unpaired.

Unique molecular identifiers were added to individual cDNA molecules. TCRdb used MiXCR to reprocess the 5' RACE reads, holding one entry per CDR3 protein. The data hold 85,000 to 90,000 distinct CDR3 sequences, with around 13% observed a single time. Germline assignment: CDR1 SGDLS and CDR2 YYNGEE. The CDR3 covers 14 residues. The V gene lost 3 bases and the J gene lost 5 bases, with 13 bases spanning the gap. The sequence came from an adult who was a healthcare worker with PCR-confirmed SARS-CoV-2 infection or an uninfected control (not recorded which). The V gene is TRBV9, the J gene TRBJ2-3, with D maybe TRBD2 (5 bases). The source material was whole blood. The CDR3 DNA reads TGTGCCAGCAGCGAGAGGGCGCGAGGAGATACGCAGTATTTT. Its protein product is CASSERARGDTQYF. Looking up the rest from reference TRBV9 and TRBJ2-3 gives the full variable domain: DSGVTQTPKHLITATGQRVTLRCSPRSGDLSVYWYQQSLDQGLQFLIQYYNGEERAKGNILERFSAQQFPDLHSELNLSSLELGDSALYFCASSERARGDTQYFGPGTRLTVL.